The clone carrying this T cell receptor beta chain was observed once. Looked up from germline, CDR1 is SGDLS and CDR2 is YYNGEE. The ends were cut back, 3 bases at V and 4 bases at J, with 8 bases in the middle. This CDR3 region has 13 residues. The data were obtained in a study of PD-L1 blockade in urothelial cancer. In the study overall: Patients' histories included 0 to 3 prior chemotherapy regimens.

All patients handed over anywhere from 1 to 8 samples, pretreatment and on-treatment. TCRdb keeps only in-frame clones here, not all; method: immunoSEQ multiplex PCR. Among more than 30,000 clones, about nine tenths were seen once, and the ten largest hold approximately 3.7%. The specimen comprised PBMCs, sampled around atezolizumab (anti-PD-L1) treatment. This chain connects TRBV9 to TRBJ2-1, with D tentatively TRBD2 (5 bases). This clonotype was sampled from a man over 45 with urothelial cancer. CDR3 coding DNA: TGTGCCAGCAGCGCGGACTTATACAATGAGCAGTTCTTC. It encodes CASSADLYNEQFF.